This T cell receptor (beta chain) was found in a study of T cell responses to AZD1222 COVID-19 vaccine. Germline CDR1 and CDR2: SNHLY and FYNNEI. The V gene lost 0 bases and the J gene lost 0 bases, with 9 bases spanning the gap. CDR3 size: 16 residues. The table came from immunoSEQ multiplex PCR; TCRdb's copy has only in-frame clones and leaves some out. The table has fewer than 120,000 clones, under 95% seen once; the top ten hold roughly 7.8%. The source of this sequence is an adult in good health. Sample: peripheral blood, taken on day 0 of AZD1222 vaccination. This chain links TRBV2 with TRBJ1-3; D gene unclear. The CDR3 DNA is TGTGCCAGCAGTGAAGCGGGGAGAAGCTCTGGAAACACCATATATTTT. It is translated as CASSEAGRSSGNTIYF.